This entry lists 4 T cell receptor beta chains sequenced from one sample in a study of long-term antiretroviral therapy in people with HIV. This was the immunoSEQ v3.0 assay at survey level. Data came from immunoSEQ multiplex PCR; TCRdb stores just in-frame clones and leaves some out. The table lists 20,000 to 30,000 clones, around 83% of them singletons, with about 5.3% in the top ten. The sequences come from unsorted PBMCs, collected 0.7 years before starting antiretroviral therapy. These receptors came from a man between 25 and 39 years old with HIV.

In DNA, the CDR3 is TGTGCCAGCAGCCCCAGACGAGGGGATGAGCAGTTCTTC. As protein: CASSPRRGDEQFF. This chain links TRBV7-2 with TRBJ2-1; D could derive from TRBD1 or TRBD2 (5 bases each). V lost 5 bases and J 8 bases, leaving 13 bases between the germline ends. CDR1 is SGHTA and CDR2 is FQGNSA in the germline V gene. This CDR3 is 13 amino acids long.

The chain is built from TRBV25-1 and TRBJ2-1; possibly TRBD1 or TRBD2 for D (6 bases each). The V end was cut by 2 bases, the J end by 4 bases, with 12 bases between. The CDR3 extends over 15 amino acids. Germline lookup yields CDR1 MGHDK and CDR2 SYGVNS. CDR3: CASSEAGGGYNEQFF. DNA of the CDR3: TGTGCCAGCAGTGAAGCAGGAGGGGGGTACAATGAGCAGTTCTTC.

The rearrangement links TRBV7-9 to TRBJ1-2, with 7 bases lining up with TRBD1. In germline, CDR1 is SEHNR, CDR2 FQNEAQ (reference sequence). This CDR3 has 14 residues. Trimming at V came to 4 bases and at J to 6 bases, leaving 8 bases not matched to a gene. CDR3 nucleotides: TGTGCCAGCAGCTCGAGGACAGGCTGGGATGGCTACACCTTC. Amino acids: CASSSRTGWDGYTF.

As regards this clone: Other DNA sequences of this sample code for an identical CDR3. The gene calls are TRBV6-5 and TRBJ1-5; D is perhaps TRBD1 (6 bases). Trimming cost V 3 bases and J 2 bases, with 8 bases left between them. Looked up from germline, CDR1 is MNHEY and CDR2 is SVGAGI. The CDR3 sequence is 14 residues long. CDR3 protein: CASSYSGGNQPQHF. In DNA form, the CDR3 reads TGTGCCAGCAGTTATTCAGGGGGCAATCAGCCCCAGCATTTT.